This is a list of T cell receptor beta chains from one sample in a study of naive and memory T cell subsets. TCRdb reprocessed the 5' RACE reads with MiXCR, giving one entry per CDR3 protein. The profile shows 58,000 or so distinct CDR3 sequences, over 6% of them singletons. The receptors come from a female donor in good health. CDR3s include the opening cysteine and the closing phenylalanine or tryptophan. D genes are given only for firm matches. Size is omitted from some rows. Given values are once, few, many or a class for expanded clones.

many	TRBV7-2	-	TRBJ2-3	TGTGCCAGCAGCGGACGGGTAGATACGCAGTATTTT	CASSGRVDTQYF
-	TRBV12-3/TRBV12-4	-	TRBJ1-5	TGTGCCAGCAGTTTTCAGGGTGGCAATCAGCCCCAGCATTTT	CASSFQGGNQPQHF
many	TRBV28	-	TRBJ1-5	TGTGCCAGCTACGGGGCGGAAATTTATAGCAATCAGCCCCAGCATTTT	CASYGAEIYSNQPQHF
-	TRBV6-5	-	TRBJ2-5	TGTGCCAGCAGTTACTCGTTCACAGCAGGGGGGAGAGAGACCCAGTACTTC	CASSYSFTAGGRETQYF
few	TRBV7-2	TRBD1	TRBJ1-4	TGTGCCAGCAGCCGGGACAGGGGTTGGGAAAAACTGTTTTTT	CASSRDRGWEKLFF
many	TRBV6-2/TRBV6-3	-	TRBJ1-1	TGTGCCAGCACTAGGCCAATGAACACTGAAGCTTTCTTT	CASTRPMNTEAFF
many	TRBV20-1	-	TRBJ2-5	TGCAGTGCTAGAGAAGAGACCCAGTACTTC	CSAREETQYF
many	TRBV6-5	-	TRBJ1-6	TGTGCCAGCGGGTGGCAGTCTAATTCACCCCTCCACTTT	CASGWQSNSPLHF
few	TRBV5-8	-	TRBJ2-2	TGTGCCAGCAGCTGGATGACCTACACCGGGGAGCTGTTTTTT	CASSWMTYTGELFF
many	TRBV6-5	TRBD1	TRBJ2-3	TGTGCCAGCAGTTTGGGACAGGTGAGGACAGATACGCAGTATTTT	CASSLGQVRTDTQYF
few	TRBV3-1	TRBD2	TRBJ2-1	TGTGCCAGCAGCCTGACTAGCGGGGGGTCGGTTGAGCAGTTCTTC	CASSLTSGGSVEQFF
many	TRBV27	-	TRBJ1-4	TGTGCCAGCAGTCCGCGCCAGGCTGCTAATGAAAAACTGTTTTTT	CASSPRQAANEKLFF
-	TRBV21-1	-	TRBJ1-2	TGTGCCAGCCTTTCCTGCCGGTGCCATGGCTACACCTTC	CASLSCRCHGYTF
-	TRBV6-2/TRBV6-3	-	TRBJ1-5	TGTGCCAGCAGTGTCCCAAGAATCGGCAATCAGCCCCAGAATTTT	CASSVPRIGNQPQNF
few	TRBV27	-	TRBJ1-2	TGTGCCAGCAGTTTAGCGCGGGGGCGCCGGGATACTGGCTACACCTTC	CASSLARGRRDTGYTF
many	TRBV10-3	-	TRBJ2-3	TGTGCCATCAGTTATCTCGCGGAATCTAGCACAGATACGCAGTATTTT	CAISYLAESSTDTQYF
few	TRBV19	-	TRBJ2-1	TGTGCCGGACCCGGCCGGTCCTACAATGAGCAGTTCTTC	CAGPGRSYNEQFF
-	TRBV5-1	-	TRBJ1-2	TGCGCCAGCAGCCGGGACACTACCGGGGGCTACACCTTC	CASSRDTTGGYTF
-	TRBV29-1	-	TRBJ1-5	TGCAGCGCCGCGAACAGGGTAGGGCAGCCCCAGCATTTT	CSAANRVGQPQHF
-	TRBV13	-	TRBJ2-7	TGTGCCAGCAGTTACGGGACGGGAAGTACCTACGAGCAGTACTTC	CASSYGTGSTYEQYF
-	TRBV5-1	TRBD2	TRBJ2-3	TGCGCCAGCAGCTTGGCTAGCGGGGGGCCCTCAGATACGCAGTATTTT	CASSLASGGPSDTQYF
-	TRBV4-3	-	TRBJ1-6	TGCGCCAGCAGCCGGGACTTTAGCTCCTATAATTCACCCCTCCACTTT	CASSRDFSSYNSPLHF
many	TRBV28	-	TRBJ2-1	TGTGCCAGCAGCCCCGCTAGCGACAAGGGTGAGCAGTTCTTC	CASSPASDKGEQFF
-	TRBV18	-	TRBJ1-1	TGTGCCAGCCACGGCAACACTGAAGCTTTCTTT	CASHGNTEAFF
many	TRBV18	TRBD1	TRBJ2-1	TGTGCCAGCTCACCACTCCGGGACAGGGTATACAATGAGCAGTTCTTC	CASSPLRDRVYNEQFF
few	TRBV19	-	TRBJ2-4	TGTGCCAGTAGAACAGCCGGACTAGCCAAAAACATTCAGTACTTC	CASRTAGLAKNIQYF
many	TRBV7-9	-	TRBJ2-4	TGTGCCAGCAGCTTAGCTCAAAACATTCAGTACTTC	CASSLAQNIQYF
many	TRBV6-5	-	TRBJ2-6	TGTGCCAGCAGTTCCGGACAGCCTGGGGCCAACGTCCTGACTTTC	CASSSGQPGANVLTF
many	TRBV20-1	-	TRBJ2-7	TGCAGTGCTTTCCCCCCCAGGGAGATCTACGAGCAGTACTTC	CSAFPPREIYEQYF
-	TRBV5-1	-	TRBJ1-4	TGCGCCAGCAGCCCGGAGGCGGTTACTAATGAAAAACTGTTTTTT	CASSPEAVTNEKLFF
-	TRBV4-1	-	TRBJ2-1	TGCGCCAGCAGGGACAGCTACAATGAGCAGTTCTTC	CASRDSYNEQFF
many	TRBV20-1	-	TRBJ1-1	TGCAGTGCCAGAAGGGATTCGAACACTGAAGCTTTCTTT	CSARRDSNTEAFF
few	TRBV2	-	TRBJ2-7	TGTGCCAGCAGTGAAGACTCCGGCGGGGTCTACGAGCAGTACTTC	CASSEDSGGVYEQYF
-	TRBV19	-	TRBJ2-7	TGTGCCAGTAGCCGAACCGAGAGCTCCTACGAGCAGTACTTC	CASSRTESSYEQYF
many	TRBV9	-	TRBJ2-5	TGTGCCAGCAGCGTGTCCTTGGGGACCCAGTACTTC	CASSVSLGTQYF
few	TRBV19	-	TRBJ1-1	TGTGCCAGTAGTATCGCGGCGGGGGCGTACACTGAAGCTTTCTTT	CASSIAAGAYTEAFF
-	TRBV4-2	TRBD2	TRBJ2-5	TGTGCCAGCAGCCAAGCCCTTAGCGGGGGGCCACGAGAGACCCAGTACTTC	CASSQALSGGPRETQYF
few	TRBV12-3/TRBV12-4	-	TRBJ2-1	TGTGCCAGCAGAACGATGAGGCCGAATGAGCAGTTCTTC	CASRTMRPNEQFF
-	TRBV12-3/TRBV12-4	-	TRBJ2-3	TGTGCCAGCAGTTTAAGGGATCGGGACGTTCGATATTTT	CASSLRDRDVRYF
-	TRBV5-4	-	TRBJ2-7	TGTGCCAGCAGCCCCTCCTACGAGCAGTACTTC	CASSPSYEQYF
-	TRBV29-1	TRBD1	TRBJ1-4	TGCAGCGTTGGCGGACAGGGAAGCGAAAAACTGTTTTTT	CSVGGQGSEKLFF
many	TRBV7-2	-	TRBJ1-3	TGTGCCAGCAGCCCGGGACAACGAAACACCATATATTTT	CASSPGQRNTIYF
many	TRBV6-6	TRBD1	TRBJ1-5	TGTGCCAGCAGTGGACAGGGTGCGGGCAATCAGCCCCAGCATTTT	CASSGQGAGNQPQHF
few	TRBV12-3/TRBV12-4	-	TRBJ2-2	TGTGCCAGCAGCCCCAGAGGCACCGGGGAGCTGTTTTTT	CASSPRGTGELFF
many	TRBV12-3/TRBV12-4	-	TRBJ1-1	TGTGCCAGCAGTTTAGACCTACCCAGGACTGAAGCTTTCTTT	CASSLDLPRTEAFF
many	TRBV6-5	-	TRBJ1-2	TGTGCCAGCAGTATATCCGGGACCTCCTATGGCTACACCTTC	CASSISGTSYGYTF
-	TRBV6-5	TRBD2	TRBJ2-5	TGTGCCAGCAGACGAGCGGGGTGCCAAGAGACCCAGTACTTC	CASRRAGCQETQYF
-	TRBV20-1	TRBD2	TRBJ2-7	TGCAGTGCTTTGCGACTAGCGGGGGGGCCCAACGAGCAGTACTTC	CSALRLAGGPNEQYF
many	TRBV20-1	TRBD1	TRBJ1-5	TGCAGTGCTAGACGAGACAGGGGCAATCAGCCCCAGCATTTT	CSARRDRGNQPQHF
-	TRBV4-1	TRBD2	TRBJ2-1	TGCGCCAGCAGCCAGGAGGGACTAGCGGGGGGGAATGAGCAGTTCTTC	CASSQEGLAGGNEQFF
few	TRBV19	-	TRBJ2-6	TGTGCCAGTAGTCAGTACCCTGGGGCCAACGTCCTGACTTTC	CASSQYPGANVLTF
many	TRBV12-3/TRBV12-4	-	TRBJ1-5	TGTGCCAGCAGTTTAGAATTGTTTGGAGTTAGCAATCAGCCCCAGCATTTT	CASSLELFGVSNQPQHF
many	TRBV12-3/TRBV12-4	-	TRBJ1-1	TGTGCCAGCAGTTTTTTTGGGCTGAACACTGAAGCTTTCTTT	CASSFFGLNTEAFF
few	TRBV27	TRBD1	TRBJ2-1	TGTGCCAGCAGGAGACAGGGGGACAATGAGCAGTTCTTC	CASRRQGDNEQFF